The 10 T cell receptor beta chains in this list originate from one sample, sequenced in a study of blood T cells in healthy people across ages. A J-beta primer mix and a sample-barcoded 5' primer were used in a second PCR of about 6 to 12 cycles. From the 5' RACE reads, TCRdb called clonotypes with MiXCR, one entry per CDR3 protein. The sample has roughly 1,300,000 distinct CDR3 sequences; 45% to 70% are singletons. The source material was blood. Receptors originate from a young man in good health.

The rearrangement uses TRBV7-9 and TRBJ1-5; D possibly corresponds to TRBD1 (5 bases). There are 13 residues in the CDR3. Germline values: CDR1 SEHNR, CDR2 FQNEAQ (reference sequence). V lost 4 bases and J lost 7, with 11 bases in between. This CDR3 reads CASSSRDAQPQHF. CDR3 nucleotides: TGTGCCAGCAGCTCGAGGGACGCACAGCCCCAGCATTTT.

The chain couples TRBV4-3 to TRBJ1-2, with TRBD1 as a possible D gene (6 bases). Germline V gives CDR1 LGHNA, CDR2 YSLEER. Trimming took 0 bases from V and 1 from J, leaving 18 bases between them. The CDR3 consists of 18 residues. Written as DNA, the CDR3 is TGCGCCAGCAGCCAAGAACTCGCTGGGGGCGGATTTAACTATGGCTACACCTTC. Translated, it gives CASSQELAGGGFNYGYTF.

This clonotype appeared a single time. V gene TRBV7-2 combines with J gene TRBJ2-5; D remains unclear. The CDR3 sequence is 16 residues long. Germline V CDR1 and CDR2: SGHTA, FQGNSA. V shed 5 bases and J shed 4 bases, with 20 bases lying between them. The DNA for the CDR3 is TGTGCCAGCAGCGACCCCGGACCAGTGTTCGGAGAGACCCAGTACTTC. Protein product: CASSDPGPVFGETQYF.

This chain joins TRBV11-2 and TRBJ2-3, with 11 bases aligning to TRBD2. CDR3 length equals 21 residues. From germline, CDR1 is SGHAT and CDR2 FQNNGV. J was trimmed by 2 bases and V by 5 bases; bases with no gene match: 21. The CDR3, as DNA: TGTGCCAGCAGCCAACGCGGTAGCGGGGGGGTTTATCGACTTACCACAGATACGCAGTATTTT. Translated: CASSQRGSGGVYRLTTDTQYF.

This clonotype came up a few times. This chain connects TRBV20-1 to TRBJ2-3; D uncertain. Germline values: CDR1 DFQATT, CDR2 SNEGSKA (reference sequence). The length of the CDR3 is 14 residues. V lost 1 base to trimming and J lost 3 bases, with 11 bases between them. The CDR3 DNA is TGCAGTGCTAGAGCCATAATAGTGACAGATACGCAGTATTTT. This encodes CSARAIIVTDTQYF.

The genes are TRBV12-3 or TRBV12-4 and TRBJ2-1; a weak D match, TRBD2 (5 bases). The ends were cut back, 3 bases at V and 8 bases at J, with 8 bases in the middle. The CDR3 covers 12 residues. The CDR3 here is CASSFLAHEQFF. CDR3 DNA sequence: TGTGCCAGCAGTTTCCTAGCACATGAGCAGTTCTTC.

The chain joins TRBV20-1 to TRBJ1-6, with D perhaps matching TRBD1 (5 bases). CDR3 size: 16 residues. Germline CDR1 and CDR2: DFQATT and SNEGSKA (reference sequence). V lost 5 bases and J 1 base, leaving 15 bases between the germline ends. The CDR3 DNA reads as TGCAGTGCTGGACTCAAAGGGGAATCCTATAATTCACCCCTCCACTTT. Its protein product is CSAGLKGESYNSPLHF.

A remark on this clonotype: A much larger clone lies a single base off, so this may be a read error. The V gene is TRBV27, the J gene TRBJ2-2, with a tentative D call TRBD1 (5 bases). CDR3 length: 14 residues. V lost 2 bases to trimming and J lost 1 base, with 5 bases between them. Germline V lookup: CDR1 MNHEY, CDR2 SMNVEV (reference sequence). CDR3 nucleotide sequence: TGTGCCAGCAGTTTAGACAGGAACACCGGGGAGCTGTTTTTT. This encodes CASSLDRNTGELFF.

J is TRBJ1-1 and V is TRBV7-2; D not resolved. The V and J ends lost 1 base and 4 bases respectively, with 7 bases between them. Germline V gene sequence: CDR1 SGHTA, CDR2 FQGNSA. There are 13 residues in the CDR3. CDR3 sequence: CASSLVGFTEAFF. DNA for the CDR3: TGTGCCAGCAGCTTAGTGGGGTTCACTGAAGCTTTCTTT.

The genes are TRBV5-1 and TRBJ2-7; D is ambiguous. Trimming removed 3 bases from V and 3 bases from J, with 10 bases in between. The CDR3 runs 13 residues. Germline CDR1 SGHRS, CDR2 YFSETQ. CDR3 bases: TGCGCCAGCAGCTGGAGACTTAACTACGAGCAGTACTTC. Translating it yields CASSWRLNYEQYF.